The 30 T cell receptor beta chains below were found in one sample sequenced in a study of post-analysis software for immune sequencing data. Unique molecular identifiers had been added to the TCR beta cDNA libraries. MiXCR, run by TCRdb on the PCR reads, gives a single entry per CDR3 protein. The table shows about 160,000 distinct CDR3 sequences, with 30% to 45% occurring only once. The sample in question was blood, obtained after autologous hematopoietic stem cell transplantation. These receptors were taken from a girl aged 5-17 years with multiple sclerosis.

This clonotype was recorded once. V is TRBV7-8 and J is TRBJ2-6; D uncertain. Germline V gives CDR1 SGHVS, CDR2 FQNEAQ. This CDR3 has 17 residues. Trimming pared 6 bases from V and 0 bases from J, leaving 15 bases between. CDR3 nucleotides: TGTGCCAGCAGTTTACTTCCGCGTACCTCTGGGGCCAACGTCCTGACTTTC. It is translated as CASSLLPRTSGANVLTF.

In regard to this clonotype: The junction differs from germline at one of its ends, possibly a read error. This CDR3 reads CAGSLLQGFYGYTF. The CDR3 region has the DNA TGTGCCGGCAGCTTACTACAGGGGTTCTATGGCTACACCTTC. This chain joins TRBV5-6 and TRBJ1-2, with TRBD1 matching 7 bases. Germline-derived CDR1 and CDR2 are SGHDT and YYEEEE. The CDR3 is made up of 14 amino acids.

This clonotype has ten or more counts. The rearrangement links TRBV20-1 to TRBJ2-1; D ambiguous. From germline, CDR1 is DFQATT and CDR2 SNEGSKA (reference sequence). The CDR3 runs 12 residues. V was shortened by 6 bases and J by 8 bases, with 14 bases between the two germline ends. Here the CDR3 reads CSAPSRLDEQFF. CDR3 bases: TGCAGTGCCCCCTCACGACTGGATGAGCAGTTCTTC.

V is TRBV7-3 and J is TRBJ2-6; D is unclear. Germline loops: CDR1 SGHTA, CDR2 FQGTGA. Trimming cost V 5 bases and J 6 bases, with 8 bases left between them. The CDR3 is made up of 13 amino acids. The CDR3 DNA is TGTGCCAGCAGCCCCCAAGAGGCCAACGTCCTGACTTTC. Protein product: CASSPQEANVLTF.

This clonotype has at least ten counts. The chain employs TRBV16 and TRBJ2-7; the D gene is possibly TRBD2 (6 bases). Germline loops: CDR1 KGHSY, CDR2 FQNENV. The V gene lost 0 bases and the J gene lost 3 bases, with 18 bases spanning the gap. CDR3 length equals 17 residues. In DNA form, the CDR3 reads TGTGCCAGCAGCCAATCGTTGCGGGACCGCCTTGTCTACGAGCAGTACTTC. Translation: CASSQSLRDRLVYEQYF.

About this clonotype: A much bigger clone sits one base away, suggesting this may be a read error. This chain uses TRBV28 with TRBJ2-5; tentative D call: TRBD2 (5 bases). Germline V gene data show CDR1 as MDHEN and CDR2 as SYDVKM. V was pared by 3 bases and J by 11 bases, with 16 bases between. The length of the CDR3 is 13 residues. DNA for the CDR3: TGTGCCAGCAGTTTTGGAGGAGCGTACGTGCAGTACTTC. Its translation: CASSFGGAYVQYF.

In the case of this clonotype: This may arise from a read error, as a much more abundant clone is one base away. The chain couples TRBV20-1 to TRBJ2-3, with 8 bases matching TRBD2. This CDR3 has 18 residues. CDR1 is DFQATT, CDR2 SNEGSKA, per germline (reference sequence). With V trimmed by 1 base and J by 7 bases, 19 bases remained unmatched. As DNA, the CDR3 is TGCAGTGCTAGAGGCAACATGGGACTAGTGGGAGATGGGTATACGCAGTATTTT. Protein sequence: CSARGNMGLVGDGYTQYF.

This clonotype was found a few times. The V call is TRBV12-5, the J call TRBJ2-1; the D gene is possibly TRBD1 (5 bases). V was cut by 1 base and J by 9 bases, with 19 bases left in between. This CDR3 contains 16 residues. Germline V CDR1 and CDR2: LGHNT, FRNRAP. The CDR3 protein is CASGLGEAYNRGEQFF. CDR3 DNA sequence: TGTGCTAGTGGTTTGGGAGAGGCGTACAATAGGGGTGAGCAGTTCTTC.

In this sample, this clonotype turned up once. This chain joins TRBV12-3 or TRBV12-4 and TRBJ2-1, with TRBD2 matching over 15 bases. The V and J ends lost 2 bases and 4 bases, in that order; junction bases with no gene match: 6. The CDR3 has 18 amino acids. In DNA, the CDR3 is TGTGCCAGCAGTTTAAAGGGACTAGCGGGAGGCCGATACAATGAGCAGTTCTTC. Translation gives CASSLKGLAGGRYNEQFF.

The sample holds a few counts of this clonotype. The V gene is TRBV12-3 or TRBV12-4, the J gene TRBJ2-7, with no clear D. This CDR3 has 13 amino acids. The V end lost 7 bases, the J end lost 5 bases, and 15 bases lay between the germline ends. The CDR3 DNA follows: TGTGCCAGCAAAAGGGCGGTTATCCACGAGCAGTACTTC. As protein: CASKRAVIHEQYF.

This clonotype was detected only a few times. The chain recombines TRBV7-2 with TRBJ2-7; no definite D call. This CDR3 is built from 12 residues. From germline, CDR1 is SGHTA and CDR2 FQGNSA. V was clipped by 2 bases and J by 6 bases, with 8 bases between them. CDR3 coding DNA: TGTGCCAGCAGCTTATTAGTAGGCGAGCAGTACTTC. Amino acids: CASSLLVGEQYF.

There are a few counts of this clonotype. The genes are TRBV6-2 or TRBV6-3 and TRBJ2-7; no clear D gene. CDR3 length: 24 amino acids. V was shortened by 6 bases and J by 8 bases, with 50 bases between the two germline ends. CDR1 and CDR2 from the germline V gene are MNHEY and SVGEGT. CDR3 bases: TGTGCCAGCAGCTCAACTCACAGTAGTCGTGCCCCTCAAGAGCGAAAAGTCGGGCACTTACAGCAGTACTTC. Encoded protein: CASSSTHSSRAPQERKVGHLQQYF.

The chain couples TRBV4-1 to TRBJ2-5; D may be TRBD1 or TRBD2 (5 bases each). The J call may be wrong; the DNA end is better matched by TRBJ2-7. Germline loops: CDR1 MGHRA, CDR2 YSYEKL. This CDR3 is 17 amino acids long. The CDR3 coding sequence is TGCGCCAGCAGCCTCGCAGCCGGGACGGAATTTACGTACGAGCAGTACTTC. It yields the protein CASSLAAGTEFTYEQYF.

The CDR3 region has the DNA TGCGCCAGCAGCAGGACTAGCGGGGACCAAGAGACCCAGTACTTC. Amino acid sequence: CASSRTSGDQETQYF. The genes are TRBV5-1 and TRBJ2-5, with TRBD2 identical over 12 bases. Germline assignment: CDR1 SGHRS and CDR2 YFSETQ. CDR3 size: 15 residues. Trimming at V came to 4 bases and at J to 0 bases, leaving 1 base not matched to a gene.

V is TRBV11-2 and J is TRBJ1-2; TRBD1 agrees at 10 bases. The CDR3 consists of 17 residues. V trimming: 3 bases; J trimming: 3 bases; junction bases outside the gene matches: 10. The germline V gene encodes CDR1 SGHAT and CDR2 FQNNGV. For the CDR3, the DNA is TGTGCCAGCAGCTTGTGGGACCCAGGACAGGGGGACTATGGCTACACCTTC. This translates into CASSLWDPGQGDYGYTF.

The V and J genes are TRBV12-1 and TRBJ2-1; the table assigns TRBD2, which was not confirmed against the DNA. TRBV12-1 is tagged as a pseudogene. The CDR3 totals 19 residues. CDR3 coding DNA: TGTGCCAGCAGCCCCCGGACTAGCGGGAGAATAGACCTCGGCGATGAGCAGTTCTTC. This gives the protein CASSPRTSGRIDLGDEQFF.

The sample holds a few counts of this clonotype. The genes are TRBV10-3 and TRBJ1-1; D is perhaps TRBD1 (5 bases). The CDR3 loop spans 13 amino acids. Deletions cut 10 bases from V and 1 base from J, with 13 bases between. Germline V gives CDR1 ENHRY, CDR2 SYGVKD. CDR3 protein: CATRDYENTEAFF. CDR3 in DNA: TGTGCCACAAGGGACTACGAGAACACTGAAGCTTTCTTT.

The V call is TRBV27, the J call TRBJ2-6, with D unclear. The CDR3 length is 16 residues. The germline V and J ends were trimmed by 3 bases and 1 base, with 10 bases remaining between them. The V gene's germline CDR1 is MNHEY and CDR2 SMNVEV (reference sequence). CDR3 in amino acids: CASSLLPPSGANVLTF. The CDR3 coding sequence is TGTGCCAGCAGTTTGCTCCCCCCATCTGGGGCCAACGTCCTGACTTTC.

The genes are TRBV27 and TRBJ1-5, with 8 bases identical to TRBD1. Trimming at V came to 3 bases and at J to 4 bases, leaving 5 bases not matched to a gene. Germline V gene data show CDR1 as MNHEY and CDR2 as SMNVEV (reference sequence). The CDR3 length is 15 residues. The CDR3 nucleotides read TGTGCCAGCAGTTTGAGGCAGGGGGCGAATCAGCCCCAGCATTTT. This codes for CASSLRQGANQPQHF.

This clonotype occurred a few times. The chain links TRBV9 to TRBJ2-6, with unresolved D. This CDR3 spans 16 amino acids. Deletions cut 0 bases from V and 1 base from J, with 8 bases between. Looked up from germline, CDR1 is SGDLS and CDR2 is YYNGEE. CDR3 sequence (DNA): TGTGCCAGCAGCGTAGAACGGATGTCTGGGGCCAACGTCCTGACTTTC. It specifies CASSVERMSGANVLTF.

The chain uses TRBV7-9 and TRBJ2-4; D call uncertain. The J call is doubtful: the DNA matches TRBJ2-7 better. The CDR3 covers 14 residues. Germline CDR1 SEHNR, CDR2 FQNEAQ (reference sequence). CDR3 sequence: CASSFQIPWDEQYF. CDR3 coding DNA: TGTGCCAGCAGCTTCCAGATCCCGTGGGACGAGCAGTACTTC.

The chain joins TRBV6-5 to TRBJ2-5, with TRBD2 identical over 7 bases. The junction had 22 bases not matched to a gene; V was cut back by 7 bases and J by 11 bases. Germline V CDR1 and CDR2: MNHEY, SVGAGI. The CDR3 spans 16 residues. Written as DNA, the CDR3 is TGTGCCAGCAAATCCGGGGGACTACCTTTTTTCAATGAGCAGTACTTC. Amino acid sequence: CASKSGGLPFFNEQYF.

V is TRBV20-1 and J is TRBJ1-6; the D gene is possibly TRBD1 (6 bases). V gave up 0 bases and J gave up 10 bases, with 16 bases separating them. The CDR3 totals 15 residues. The germline gives CDR1 DFQATT, CDR2 SNEGSKA (reference sequence). CDR3 amino acids: CSARERGRGGSPLHF. The CDR3 nucleotides are TGCAGTGCTAGAGAAAGGGGTAGGGGGGGATCACCCCTCCACTTT.

V and J are TRBV5-1 and TRBJ2-3; D may be TRBD2 (7 bases). The CDR3 sequence is 16 residues long. Trimming left V 0 bases short and J 5 bases short, with 16 bases between. The germline V gene encodes CDR1 SGHRS and CDR2 YFSETQ. CDR3 protein: CASSLEVARGGDTQYF. CDR3 bases: TGCGCCAGCAGCTTGGAGGTCGCTAGGGGGGGAGATACGCAGTATTTT.

The chain has TRBV4-3 and TRBJ2-3, with 9 nucleotides matching TRBD2. The germline V gene has CDR1 LGHNA and CDR2 YSLEER. Trimming cost V 0 bases and J 7 bases; bases outside gene matches: 17. This CDR3 spans 19 amino acids. CDR3 region: CASSQEIEGVAGVANTQYF. DNA for the CDR3: TGCGCCAGCAGCCAAGAGATCGAGGGAGTAGCGGGAGTCGCCAATACGCAGTATTTT.

A note on this clonotype: Sequence at one end of the junction differs from germline and may be a read error. The genes are TRBV12-3 or TRBV12-4 and TRBJ2-1; D unresolved. The CDR3 consists of 14 residues. The CDR3 region has the DNA TGTGCCAGCAGTTTAATGGGTCTTTACAATGAGCGGTTCTTC. This encodes CASSLMGLYNERFF.

Only one count was recorded for this clonotype. The chain carries TRBV7-2 and TRBJ2-5; TRBD2 matches 7 bases. Germline V gene data show CDR1 as SGHTA and CDR2 as FQGNSA. V lost 5 bases, J lost 4 bases, and 4 bases stayed unmatched. CDR3 length: 13 residues. CDR3 region: CASSNGRAETQYF. The CDR3 nucleotides read TGTGCCAGCAGCAATGGGAGGGCAGAGACCCAGTACTTC.

This clonotype has only one observation. The CDR3 DNA reads as TGTGCCAGCAGCCCACTAGCGGGAGATTGGAATGAGCAGTTCTTC. Translated: CASSPLAGDWNEQFF. The chain combines TRBV7-8 with TRBJ2-1; TRBD2 agrees at 11 bases. CDR1 is SGHVS and CDR2 is FQNEAQ in the germline V gene. The V segment lost 5 bases and the J segment 7 bases; nucleotides outside the gene matches: 7. CDR3 length: 15 residues.

This chain connects TRBV7-2 to TRBJ2-1; 9 bases are a match to TRBD2. The germline V gene has CDR1 SGHTA and CDR2 FQGNSA. The CDR3 sequence is 15 residues long. J was trimmed by 12 bases and V by 1 base; bases with no gene match: 10. DNA of the CDR3: TGTGCCAGCAGCTTAGTAGCGGGAGATGAGGGTGGGCAGTTCTTC. It encodes CASSLVAGDEGGQFF.

This clonotype was found a few times. The chain joins TRBV29-1 to TRBJ1-1, with D perhaps matching TRBD1 (5 bases). The V gene lost 6 bases and the J gene lost 7 bases, with 18 bases spanning the gap. Germline assignment: CDR1 SQVTM and CDR2 ANQGSEA. This CDR3 spans 13 amino acids. The CDR3 region is CSVALRRGNEAFF. In DNA, the CDR3 is TGCAGCGTGGCGCTAAGGAGGGGAAATGAAGCTTTCTTT.